These T cell receptor beta chains were read from a single sample in a study of early T cells in non-severe SARS-CoV-2 infection. TCRdb independently ran MiXCR on the 5' RACE reads; one entry per CDR3 protein. The sample includes about 81,000 distinct CDR3 sequences, about 6.5% of them seen just once. The sequenced sample consisted of whole blood. The origin of the receptors is an adult who was a healthcare worker with PCR-confirmed SARS-CoV-2 infection or an uninfected control (not recorded which). Each CDR3 is given with its conserved first and last residue. Each record gives: V gene, J gene, CDR3 protein.

v_call: TRBV7-2
j_call: TRBJ2-6
cdr3_aa: CASSLGGGKSGANVLTF

v_call: TRBV28
j_call: TRBJ2-7
cdr3_aa: CASMSRGQLTYEQYF

v_call: TRBV6-5
j_call: TRBJ2-7
cdr3_aa: CASSYSIGAGGYEQYF

v_call: TRBV19
j_call: TRBJ2-2
cdr3_aa: CASRRGSAVGELFF

v_call: TRBV7-7
j_call: TRBJ1-3
cdr3_aa: CASSLNRNSGNTIYF

v_call: TRBV20-1
j_call: TRBJ1-1
cdr3_aa: CSARARGGRTEAFF

v_call: TRBV19
j_call: TRBJ1-4
cdr3_aa: CASTLRGTDQKLFF

v_call: TRBV28
j_call: TRBJ2-3
cdr3_aa: CASSEDGGRPTDTQYF

v_call: TRBV6-6
j_call: TRBJ2-3
cdr3_aa: CASSSGTGSPTDTQYF

v_call: TRBV6-6
j_call: TRBJ2-1
cdr3_aa: CASSYSPGWNNEQFF

v_call: TRBV20-1
j_call: TRBJ1-5
cdr3_aa: CSARATERSNQPQHF

v_call: TRBV7-2
j_call: TRBJ1-1
cdr3_aa: CASSKGMNTEAFF

v_call: TRBV5-5
j_call: TRBJ2-2
cdr3_aa: CASSLAGTGNGELFF

v_call: TRBV6-2/TRBV6-3
j_call: TRBJ2-7
cdr3_aa: CASSLPGHKATYEQYF

v_call: TRBV5-1
j_call: TRBJ2-7
cdr3_aa: CASSPGAQPPYEQYF

v_call: TRBV12-3/TRBV12-4
j_call: TRBJ2-7
cdr3_aa: CASSGDRVHEQYF

v_call: TRBV7-9
j_call: TRBJ1-2
cdr3_aa: CASSRQGGYGYTF

v_call: TRBV7-9
j_call: TRBJ2-7
cdr3_aa: CASSLWTTYEQYF

v_call: TRBV14
j_call: TRBJ2-1
cdr3_aa: CASSQDRLATNEQFF

v_call: TRBV7-9
j_call: TRBJ2-1
cdr3_aa: CASSNWEAGGNEQFF

v_call: TRBV20-1
j_call: TRBJ1-1
cdr3_aa: CSARDPGSAEAFF

v_call: TRBV25-1
j_call: TRBJ2-6
cdr3_aa: CASRADRAGANVLTF

v_call: TRBV28
j_call: TRBJ2-3
cdr3_aa: CASSYGPVAGENTDTQYF

v_call: TRBV6-2/TRBV6-3
j_call: TRBJ2-7
cdr3_aa: CASSYSMLAGYSSYEQYF

v_call: TRBV5-1
j_call: TRBJ2-3
cdr3_aa: CASNPGGAASTDTQYF

v_call: TRBV4-3
j_call: TRBJ2-2
cdr3_aa: CASSQVHEFTGELFF

v_call: TRBV29-1
j_call: TRBJ1-1
cdr3_aa: CSAIPGSEAFF

v_call: TRBV6-1
j_call: TRBJ1-2
cdr3_aa: CASSEAHTAPYGYTF

v_call: TRBV18
j_call: TRBJ2-3
cdr3_aa: CASSPGSGITDTQYF